The next 2 T cell receptor beta chains were all read from a single sample in a study of blood T cell repertoires in COVID-19. TCRdb keeps only in-frame clones here, not all; method: immunoSEQ multiplex PCR. The repertoire has 75,000 to 95,000 clones, about 81% of them found once; the top ten carry under 35%. Sequencing was performed on peripheral blood. These receptor sequences come from a human donor in a cohort sampled during active COVID-19.

The chain employs TRBV5-1 and TRBJ2-3, with 13 bases lining up with TRBD2. Germline V lookup: CDR1 SGHRS, CDR2 YFSETQ. The V segment lost 1 base and the J segment 4 bases; nucleotides outside the gene matches: 9. CDR3 length equals 18 residues. The CDR3 sequence: CASSLQPRTSGGADTQYF. CDR3 coding DNA: TGCGCCAGCAGCTTGCAGCCGCGGACTAGCGGGGGTGCAGATACGCAGTATTTT.

The rearrangement uses TRBV18 and TRBJ1-2; D might be TRBD1 (5 bases). V was clipped by 0 bases and J by 0 bases, with 11 bases between them. The CDR3 consists of 16 residues. Looked up from germline, CDR1 is KGHSH and CDR2 is LQKENI. This CDR3 is CASSPPQLTANYGYTF. The CDR3 DNA reads TGTGCCAGCTCACCACCGCAGCTGACAGCTAACTATGGCTACACCTTC.